This T cell receptor (beta chain) was recovered during a study of control samples from healthy donors and cancer patients. Method: immunoSEQ multiplex PCR; TCRdb's copy keeps in-frame clones and lacks some. The data show about 88,000 clones, over 90% seen once. Between the trimmed V and J ends, which lost 6 bases and 7 bases, there was a span of 18 bases. Germline assignment: CDR1 MRHNA and CDR2 SNTAGT. CDR3 size: 14 residues. The TCR was taken from a man between 18 and 35 years old in good health. The chain carries TRBV6-4 and TRBJ1-1, with D perhaps matching TRBD1 (5 bases). The source material was blood. Written as DNA, the CDR3 is TGTGCCAGCAGAACCGGGACGGATGCTAATGAAGCTTTCTTT. Translating it yields CASRTGTDANEAFF.